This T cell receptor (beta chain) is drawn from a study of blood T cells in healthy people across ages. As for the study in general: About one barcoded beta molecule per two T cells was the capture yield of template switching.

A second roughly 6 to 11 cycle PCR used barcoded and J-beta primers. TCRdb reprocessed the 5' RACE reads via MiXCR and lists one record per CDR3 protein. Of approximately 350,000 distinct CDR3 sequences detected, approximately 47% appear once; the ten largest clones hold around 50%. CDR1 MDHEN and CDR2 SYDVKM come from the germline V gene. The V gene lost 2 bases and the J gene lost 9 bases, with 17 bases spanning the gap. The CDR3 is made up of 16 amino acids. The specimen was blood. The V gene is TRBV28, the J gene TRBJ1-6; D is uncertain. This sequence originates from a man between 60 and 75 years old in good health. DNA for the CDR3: TGTGCCAGCAGTTTACCAAGGAACAGCCAAATTTCACCCCTCCACTTT. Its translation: CASSLPRNSQISPLHF.